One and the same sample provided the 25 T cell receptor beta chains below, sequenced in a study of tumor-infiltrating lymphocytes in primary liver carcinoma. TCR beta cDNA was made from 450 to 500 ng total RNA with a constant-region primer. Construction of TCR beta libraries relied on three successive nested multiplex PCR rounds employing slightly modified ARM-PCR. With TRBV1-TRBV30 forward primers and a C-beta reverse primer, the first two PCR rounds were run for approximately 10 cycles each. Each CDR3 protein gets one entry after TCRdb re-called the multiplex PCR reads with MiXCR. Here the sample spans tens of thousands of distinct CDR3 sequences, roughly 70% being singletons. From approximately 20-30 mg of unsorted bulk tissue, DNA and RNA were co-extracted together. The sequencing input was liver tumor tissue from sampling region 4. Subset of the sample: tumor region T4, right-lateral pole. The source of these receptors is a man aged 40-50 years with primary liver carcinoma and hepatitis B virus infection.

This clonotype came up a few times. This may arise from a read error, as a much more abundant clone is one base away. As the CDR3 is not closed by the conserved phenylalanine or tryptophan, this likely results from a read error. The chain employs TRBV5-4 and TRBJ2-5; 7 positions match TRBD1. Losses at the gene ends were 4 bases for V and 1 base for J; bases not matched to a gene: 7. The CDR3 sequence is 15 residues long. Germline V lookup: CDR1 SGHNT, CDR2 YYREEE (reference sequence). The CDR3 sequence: CASSLDRETQETQYL. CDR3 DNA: TGTGCCAGCAGCCTAGACAGGGAAACCCAAGAGACCCAGTACCTC.

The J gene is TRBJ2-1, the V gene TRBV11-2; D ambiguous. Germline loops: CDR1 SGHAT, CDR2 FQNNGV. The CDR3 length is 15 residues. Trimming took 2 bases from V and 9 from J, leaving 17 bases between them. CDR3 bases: TGTGCCAGCAGCTTAAGCCAGGACCCTTATAGTGAGCAGTTCTTC. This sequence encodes CASSLSQDPYSEQFF.

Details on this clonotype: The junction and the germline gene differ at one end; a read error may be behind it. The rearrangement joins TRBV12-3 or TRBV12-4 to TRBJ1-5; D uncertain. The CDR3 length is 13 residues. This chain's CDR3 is CASKVGSNQPKHF. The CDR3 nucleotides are TGTGCCAGCAAGGTGGGGAGCAATCAGCCCAAGCACTTT.

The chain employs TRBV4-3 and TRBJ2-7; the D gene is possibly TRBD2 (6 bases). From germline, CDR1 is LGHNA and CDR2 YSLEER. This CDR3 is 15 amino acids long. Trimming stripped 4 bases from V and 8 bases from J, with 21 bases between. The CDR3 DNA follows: TGCGCCAGCAGCCCGTCCTCGGGAGCCGCATACAAGCAGTACTTC. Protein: CASSPSSGAAYKQYF.

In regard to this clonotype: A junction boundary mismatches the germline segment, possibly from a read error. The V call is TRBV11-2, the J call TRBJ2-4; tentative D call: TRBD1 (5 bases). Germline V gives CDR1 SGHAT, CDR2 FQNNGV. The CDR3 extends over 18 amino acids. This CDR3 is CASSPTGASTVANNIQYF. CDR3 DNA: TGTGCTAGCAGCCCGACTGGGGCTTCCACGGTGGCCAACAACATTCAGTACTTC.

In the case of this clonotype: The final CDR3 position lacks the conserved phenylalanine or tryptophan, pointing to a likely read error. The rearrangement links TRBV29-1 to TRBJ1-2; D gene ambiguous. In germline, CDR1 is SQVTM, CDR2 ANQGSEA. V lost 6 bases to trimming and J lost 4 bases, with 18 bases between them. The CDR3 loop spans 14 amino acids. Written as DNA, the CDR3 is TGCAGCGTCAAGTTTGGACGGTCGATCTATGGCTACACCCTC. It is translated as CSVKFGRSIYGYTL.

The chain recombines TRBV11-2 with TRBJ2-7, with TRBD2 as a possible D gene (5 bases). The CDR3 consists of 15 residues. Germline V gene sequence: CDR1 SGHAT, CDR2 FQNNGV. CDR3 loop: CVSSLPSGITYEQYF. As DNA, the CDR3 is TGTGTCAGTAGCTTACCCTCGGGGATTACCTACGAGCAGTACTTC.

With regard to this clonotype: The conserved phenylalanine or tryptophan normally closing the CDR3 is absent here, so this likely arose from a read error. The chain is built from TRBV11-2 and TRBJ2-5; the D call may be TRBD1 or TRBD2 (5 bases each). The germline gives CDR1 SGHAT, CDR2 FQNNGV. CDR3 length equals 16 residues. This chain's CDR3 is CAGSQTPGEGKETQYL. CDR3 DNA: TGTGCCGGCAGCCAAACTCCTGGCGAGGGGAAAGAGACACAGTACTTA.

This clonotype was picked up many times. In DNA, the CDR3 is TGTGCCAGCAGCCCTAGCTCCGATGGCACTGAAGCTTTCTTT. Residues: CASSPSSDGTEAFF. The chain joins TRBV7-9 to TRBJ1-1; D uncertain. The V and J ends lost 5 bases and 4 bases respectively, with 14 bases between them. Germline-derived CDR1 and CDR2 are SEHNR and FQNEAQ (reference sequence). This CDR3 is built from 14 residues.

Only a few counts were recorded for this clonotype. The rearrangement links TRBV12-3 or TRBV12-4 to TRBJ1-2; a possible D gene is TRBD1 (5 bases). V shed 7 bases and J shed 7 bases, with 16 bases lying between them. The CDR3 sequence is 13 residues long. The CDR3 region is CASTSQGGAGYTF. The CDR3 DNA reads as TGTGCCAGCACCTCCCAGGGCGGCGCTGGCTACACCTTC.

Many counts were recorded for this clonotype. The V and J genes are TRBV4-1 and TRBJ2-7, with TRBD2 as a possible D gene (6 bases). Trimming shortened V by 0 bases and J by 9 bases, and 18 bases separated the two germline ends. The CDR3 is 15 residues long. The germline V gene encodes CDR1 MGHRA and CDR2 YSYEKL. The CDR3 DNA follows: TGCGCCAGCAGCCAAGATAAGGCACTAGCCATGGCGCAGTACTTC. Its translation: CASSQDKALAMAQYF.

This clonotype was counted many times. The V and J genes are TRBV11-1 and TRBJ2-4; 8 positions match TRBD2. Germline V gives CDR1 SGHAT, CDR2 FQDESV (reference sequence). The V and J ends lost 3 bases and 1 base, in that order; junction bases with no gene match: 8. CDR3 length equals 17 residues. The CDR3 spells CASSFPGTSEAKNIQYF. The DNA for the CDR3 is TGTGCCAGCAGCTTTCCCGGGACTAGTGAGGCCAAAAACATTCAGTACTTC.

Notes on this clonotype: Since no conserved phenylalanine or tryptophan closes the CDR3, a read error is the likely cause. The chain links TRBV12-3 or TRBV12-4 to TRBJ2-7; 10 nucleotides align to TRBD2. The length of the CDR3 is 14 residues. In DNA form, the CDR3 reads TGTGCAAGCAGTTTGTTAGCGGGAGGCTACGAGCAGTACTTG. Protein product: CASSLLAGGYEQYL.

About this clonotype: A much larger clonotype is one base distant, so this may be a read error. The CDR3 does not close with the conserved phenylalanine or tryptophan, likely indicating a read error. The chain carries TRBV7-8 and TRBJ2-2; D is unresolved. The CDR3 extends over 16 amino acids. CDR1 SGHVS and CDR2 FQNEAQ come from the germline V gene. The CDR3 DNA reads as TGTGCCAGCAACTTAACAAGAGGCGCGAACACCGGGGAGCTGTTTCTT. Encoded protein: CASNLTRGANTGELFL.

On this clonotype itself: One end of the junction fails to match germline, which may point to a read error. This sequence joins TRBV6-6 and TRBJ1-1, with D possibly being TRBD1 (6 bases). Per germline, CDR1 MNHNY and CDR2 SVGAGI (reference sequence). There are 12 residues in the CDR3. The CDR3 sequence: CVSSQTGTEAFF. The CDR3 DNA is TGTGTCAGCAGCCAGACAGGCACTGAAGCTTTCTTT.

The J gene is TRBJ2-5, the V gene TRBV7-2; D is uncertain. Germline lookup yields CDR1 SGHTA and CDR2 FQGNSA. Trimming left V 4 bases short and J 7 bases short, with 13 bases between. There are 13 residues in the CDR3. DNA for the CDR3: TGTGCCAGCAGCTCCCCCTGGCCCGGGACCCAGTACTTC. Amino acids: CASSSPWPGTQYF.

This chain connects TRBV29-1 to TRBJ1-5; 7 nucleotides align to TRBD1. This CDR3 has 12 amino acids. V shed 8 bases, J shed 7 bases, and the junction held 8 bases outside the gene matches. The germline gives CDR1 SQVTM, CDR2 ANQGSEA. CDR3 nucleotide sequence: TGCAGCATTGGGGAACAGGGGCAGCCCCAGCATTTT. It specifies CSIGEQGQPQHF.

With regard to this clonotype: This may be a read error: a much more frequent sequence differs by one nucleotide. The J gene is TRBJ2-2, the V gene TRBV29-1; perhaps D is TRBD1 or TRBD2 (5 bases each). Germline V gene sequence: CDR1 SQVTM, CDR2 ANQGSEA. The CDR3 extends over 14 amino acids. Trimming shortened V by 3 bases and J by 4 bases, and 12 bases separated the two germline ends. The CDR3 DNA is TGCAGCGTTGACGCAGGGACGAGCACCGGGGAGCTGTTTTTT. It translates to CSVDAGTSTGELFF.

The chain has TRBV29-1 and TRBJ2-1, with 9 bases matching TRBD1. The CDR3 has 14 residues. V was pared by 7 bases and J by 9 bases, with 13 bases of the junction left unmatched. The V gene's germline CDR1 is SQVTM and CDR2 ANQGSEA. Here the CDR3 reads CSGIGQGTYVEQFF. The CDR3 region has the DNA TGCAGCGGGATCGGACAGGGGACTTACGTTGAGCAGTTCTTC.

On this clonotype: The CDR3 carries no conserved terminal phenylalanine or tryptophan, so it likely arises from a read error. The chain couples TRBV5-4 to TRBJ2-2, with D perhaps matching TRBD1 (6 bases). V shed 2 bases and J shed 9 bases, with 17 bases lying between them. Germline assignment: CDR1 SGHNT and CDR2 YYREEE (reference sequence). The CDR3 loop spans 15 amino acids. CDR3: CASSLQGLGTWELFL. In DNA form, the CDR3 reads TGTGCCAGCAGCTTACAGGGATTGGGGACCTGGGAGCTGTTTCTT.

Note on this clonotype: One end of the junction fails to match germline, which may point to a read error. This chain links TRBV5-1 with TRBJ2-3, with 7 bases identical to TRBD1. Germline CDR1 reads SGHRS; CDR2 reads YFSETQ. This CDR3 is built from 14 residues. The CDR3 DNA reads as TGCGCCAGCGGCTTGGGACAGAACACAGATACGCAGTATTTT. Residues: CASGLGQNTDTQYF.

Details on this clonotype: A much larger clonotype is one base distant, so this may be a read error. The CDR3 nucleotides read TGTGCCAGCAGTCGTGGACAGGATACGCAGTATTTT. It specifies CASSRGQDTQYF. V gene TRBV6-1 combines with J gene TRBJ2-3; D may be TRBD1 (6 bases). CDR1 MNHNS and CDR2 SASEGT come from the germline V gene. The CDR3 loop spans 12 amino acids. Trimming removed 5 bases from V and 6 bases from J, with 9 bases in between.

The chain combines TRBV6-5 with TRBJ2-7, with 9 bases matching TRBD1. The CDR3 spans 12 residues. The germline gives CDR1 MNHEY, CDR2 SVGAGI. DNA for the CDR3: TGTGGCAGTGTTTCACAGGGGGCAAAGCAGTACTTC. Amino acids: CGSVSQGAKQYF.

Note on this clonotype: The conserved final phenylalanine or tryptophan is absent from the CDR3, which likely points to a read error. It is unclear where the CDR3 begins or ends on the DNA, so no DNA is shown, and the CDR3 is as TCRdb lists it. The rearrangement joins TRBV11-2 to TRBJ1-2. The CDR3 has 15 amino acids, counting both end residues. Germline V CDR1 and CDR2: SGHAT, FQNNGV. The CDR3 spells CANSTSAGLIPGYTC.

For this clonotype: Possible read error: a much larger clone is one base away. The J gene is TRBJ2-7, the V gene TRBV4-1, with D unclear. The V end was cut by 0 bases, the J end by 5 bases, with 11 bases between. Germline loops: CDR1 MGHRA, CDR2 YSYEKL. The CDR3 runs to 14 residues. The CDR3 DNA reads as TGCGCCAGCAGCCAAGAGGCCCCTGTTGACGAGCAGTACTTC. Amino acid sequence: CASSQEAPVDEQYF.